This TCR beta chain emerged from a study of cytomegalovirus exposure and HLA in healthy donors. Study-wide findings and caveats: A previous analysis found most TCR beta V segments productive roughly 87% or roughly 30% of the time. Accurate predictions that matched the HLA-A and HLA-B alleles of most subjects were reportedly made from TCR beta sequences. Other equally common chains were less clonally expanded than HLA-associated TCR beta chains, a later analysis showed. A likely sequencing artifact accounted for one observed cluster of highly shared sequence variants.

About this clone: Its antigen remains unidentified.

The PCR was carried out with 60 Vbeta primers and 13 Jbeta primers. Libraries were prepared by immunoSEQ multiplex PCR; TCRdb keeps only in-frame clonotypes and omits some of them. This sample carries roughly 120,000 clones, roughly 80% of them seen once, and the ten largest clones take roughly 5%. V dropped 5 bases and J dropped 1; count of bases not matched to a gene: 8. The germline V gene has CDR1 SEHNR and CDR2 FQNEAQ (reference sequence). The CDR3 loop spans 16 amino acids. Sequencing was done on a sample of PBMCs. The TCR originated in a man aged 50-60 years in good health and CMV-seropositive. The chain recombines TRBV7-9 with TRBJ2-7, with 10 bases lining up with TRBD2. This CDR3 is CASSHSGRAGSYEQYF. CDR3 sequence (DNA): TGTGCCAGCAGCCACAGCGGGAGGGCCGGATCCTACGAGCAGTACTTC.